This note documents a single TCR beta chain sequence. This receptor's antigen is unknown. The sample holds no much larger clone one base away, and base qualities are not on file. Participants in the prospective study were enrolled through a virtual design, were aged roughly 18 to 90 years, and lived in roughly 24 United States geographic areas. To assign participants to cohorts, the prospective study relied on clinical history that participants themselves reported in a screening survey and a study questionnaire. Recovered participants in ImmuneRACE Cohort 3 were defined by two consecutive negative NP/OP PCR tests, clearance by a healthcare professional, or resolution of symptoms. Each participant in the prospective study had whole blood, serum and a nasopharyngeal or oropharyngeal swab collected by mobile phlebotomists. Over a roughly 2-month period, participants in the prospective study had the option of providing additional blood draws and questionnaires. Blood samples from the prospective study were shipped frozen or at room temperature prior to DNA extraction.

The data were obtained in a study of blood T cell repertoires in COVID-19 (dated by TCRdb to the early 2020s). About the full investigation: Collaborator samples came from the United States, Italy and Spain and covered acute and convalescent phases of COVID-19. Sample metadata almost always included a de-identified subject ID, COVID-19 status, age in years and sex. The material from the prospective study consisted of cDNA or gDNA derived from T cells, B-cell-depleted T cells, or PBMCs. Where HLA class I and class II types were available, the types were taken from metadata supplied by the sample provider, not from assay-based typing. The repertoires were released in a freely available public database meant as a resource for research on the immune response to SARS-CoV-2. Subjects who had been exposed to COVID-19, were actively infected with it, or had recovered from it provided the deeply sampled blood TCRbeta repertoires that made up the dataset. Samples were obtained from the ongoing ImmuneRACE study (first 160 participants) and from over a thousand subjects provided by 6 global collaborators. What the authors observed across the whole study: Clinical and demographic metadata were provided uncurated, with the amount varying by source and participant.

V lost 6 bases and J lost 0 bases; the stretch between them is 12 bases long. The CDR3 numbers 15 residues from cysteine through phenylalanine. Left in the record is the CDR3 DNA by itself, 45 bases read in frame from the first base. Looking up the germline V gene yields CDR1 MNHEY and CDR2 SVGAGI. TCRbeta CDR3 regions were amplified from genomic DNA by means of the immunoSEQ Assay, a bias-controlled multiplex PCR. In the paper's pipeline: The number of nucleated cells in each sample was estimated by amplification of reference gene primers within the assay. Sequence reads were collapsed and filtered to measure the absolute abundance of every unique TCRbeta CDR3 rearrangement. Productive Simpson clonality was computed per sample as the square root of Simpson's diversity index over productive rearrangements. This is the immuneACCESS table as TCRdb keeps it, with only in-frame sequences that have V and J called. A part of the clones is gone; compared with another copy, unresolved V genes explain less than half, and the rest is unexplained. From that table come the V and J calls and clone size; the DNA was used to work out D and trimming. This sample lists around 200,000 clones; 75% to 90% were detected once. The ten top clones hold 6.2% of the sample.

Sequences were obtained from PBMCs or T cells enriched from blood (not recorded which). This TCR was sampled from a man aged 40-55 years who had recovered from COVID-19. The chain is made from TRBV6-5 and TRBJ1-5; the D gene is perhaps TRBD1, from 6 matching bases. The DNA sequence is as follows: TGTGCCAGCAGCCCCAGACAGGATAGCAATCAGCCCCAGCATTTT. It specifies CASSPRQDSNQPQHF.